These 25 T cell receptor beta chains were sequenced from one sample in a study of shared clonotypes between healthy human individuals. Only in-frame clones appear in the TCRdb table, and some are missing; sequencing was by immunoSEQ multiplex PCR. The data show approximately 2,000,000 clones, with 85% to 95% seen just once and around 0.38% held by the top ten. Sequenced material: naive CD4+ T cells from PBMCs. The sample's subset: CD45RA+ positively selected. The receptors come from a man between 18 and 29 years old in good health. Some clones in this sample may be carry-over from other donors' samples.

The chain links TRBV7-8 to TRBJ2-3, with TRBD1 matching over 10 bases. V was clipped by 5 bases and J by 3 bases; unmatched bases: 8. From germline, CDR1 is SGHVS and CDR2 FQNEAQ. The CDR3 is 16 amino acids. CDR3 amino acids: CASSPRGDRGTDTQYF. The CDR3 DNA reads TGTGCCAGCAGCCCCCGCGGGGACAGGGGAACAGATACGCAGTATTTT.

In regard to this clone: The same CDR3 can be traced to other DNA sequences in this sample. The chain recombines TRBV10-3 with TRBJ2-3, with TRBD1 matching over 7 bases. Germline V gene data show CDR1 as ENHRY and CDR2 as SYGVKD. The CDR3 extends over 14 amino acids. The ends lost 3 bases at V and 3 bases at J; junction bases unmatched: 3. DNA of the CDR3: TGTGCCATCAGTGATACGACAGGGACAGATACGCAGTATTTT. Its protein product is CAISDTTGTDTQYF.

The chain couples TRBV30 to TRBJ1-4; 9 bases align to TRBD1. After removal of 5 bases from V and 8 bases from J, the junction contained 3 bases not matched to a gene. The length of the CDR3 is 12 residues. Per germline, CDR1 GTSNPN and CDR2 SVGIG (reference sequence). CDR3 in amino acids: CAWGTGREKLFF. The CDR3 coding sequence is TGTGCCTGGGGGACAGGGAGGGAAAAACTGTTTTTT.

This chain connects TRBV7-3 to TRBJ2-3; 11 bases fit TRBD2. The CDR3 loop spans 14 amino acids. The junction had 1 base not matched to a gene; V was cut back by 5 bases and J by 3 bases. Germline lookup yields CDR1 SGHTA and CDR2 FQGTGA. The CDR3 DNA sequence: TGTGCCAGCAGCCGACTAGCGGGGACAGATACGCAGTATTTT. This gives the protein CASSRLAGTDTQYF.

V usage is TRBV5-1 and J usage is TRBJ2-7; TRBD2 agrees at 8 bases. Germline CDR1 reads SGHRS; CDR2 reads YFSETQ. The CDR3 sequence is 13 residues long. The V and J ends lost 1 base and 7 bases, in that order; junction bases with no gene match: 4. The chain's CDR3 is CASSLPGGTEQYF. As DNA, the CDR3 is TGCGCCAGCAGCTTGCCGGGGGGGACTGAGCAGTACTTC.

The rearrangement joins TRBV28 to TRBJ2-1, with 9 bases aligning to TRBD2. Germline V lookup: CDR1 MDHEN, CDR2 SYDVKM. The CDR3 covers 10 residues. V trimming: 9 bases; J trimming: 14 bases; junction bases outside the gene matches: 5. The CDR3 DNA reads as TGTGCCAGTGGGCGGGAGGGTGAGTTCTTC. The encoded protein is CASGREGEFF.

The rearrangement links TRBV6-1 to TRBJ2-1; D is undetermined. The CDR3 spans 15 residues. Between the trimmed V and J ends, which lost 5 bases and 0 bases, there was a span of 11 bases. Per germline, CDR1 MNHNS and CDR2 SASEGT. Written as DNA, the CDR3 is TGTGCCAGCAGTTTTACCGCCAGCTCCTACAATGAGCAGTTCTTC. Encoded protein: CASSFTASSYNEQFF.

The gene calls are TRBV29-1 and TRBJ2-5, with a possible D match to TRBD1 (5 bases). The CDR3 contains 14 residues. The V gene's germline CDR1 is SQVTM and CDR2 ANQGSEA. Trimming left V 0 bases short and J 3 bases short, with 11 bases between. CDR3 DNA: TGCAGCGTTGAAGATTCTGGCAGGGAAGAGACCCAGTACTTC. Translation: CSVEDSGREETQYF.

This chain links TRBV28 with TRBJ1-2; TRBD1 agrees at 9 bases. Germline CDR1 reads MDHEN; CDR2 reads SYDVKM. The CDR3 is 15 residues long. V gave up 3 bases and J gave up 4 bases; unmatched junction bases: 6. The CDR3 loop reads CASSFSETGGYGYTF. DNA for the CDR3: TGTGCCAGCAGTTTTTCGGAGACAGGGGGCTATGGCTACACCTTC.

CDR3 residues: CASSFLTSGKGNIQYF. The CDR3 DNA sequence: TGTGCCAGCAGTTTCTTGACTAGCGGGAAAGGAAACATTCAGTACTTC. The V and J genes are TRBV28 and TRBJ2-4; 11 nucleotides agree with TRBD2. Looked up from germline, CDR1 is MDHEN and CDR2 is SYDVKM. J gave up 6 bases and V 3 bases, and 7 bases lay outside the gene matches. CDR3 size: 16 residues.

This chain joins TRBV7-9 and TRBJ2-5, with a possible D match to TRBD2 (5 bases). The J call is doubtful: the DNA matches TRBJ2-7 better. This CDR3 has 14 amino acids. Germline CDR1 and CDR2: SEHNR and FQNEAQ (reference sequence). The CDR3 region has the DNA TGTGCCAGCAGCTTAGCTGGGAGTCGGGACGAGCAGTACTTC. This translates into CASSLAGSRDEQYF.

The chain carries TRBV11-2 and TRBJ2-6; D uncertain. V lost 0 bases to trimming and J lost 0 bases, with 9 bases between them. This CDR3 is built from 17 residues. In germline, CDR1 is SGHAT, CDR2 FQNNGV. This CDR3 reads CASSLDGPVSGANVLTF. The CDR3 DNA follows: TGTGCCAGCAGCTTAGACGGTCCAGTCTCTGGGGCCAACGTCCTGACTTTC.

The CDR3 protein is CASSPSGGSGGTEAFF. DNA of the CDR3: TGCGCCAGCAGCCCCAGCGGGGGCTCCGGAGGTACTGAAGCTTTCTTT. The chain couples TRBV5-1 to TRBJ1-1; D is possibly TRBD1 (6 bases). Germline V gene lookup returns CDR1 SGHRS and CDR2 YFSETQ. Trimming cost V 4 bases and J 5 bases, with 21 bases left between them. The CDR3 covers 16 residues.

V gene TRBV7-8 combines with J gene TRBJ2-1; D not certain. CDR3 length equals 15 residues. V lost 1 base and J lost 3, with 10 bases in between. Germline V gives CDR1 SGHVS, CDR2 FQNEAQ. For the CDR3, the DNA is TGTGCCAGCAGCTTAGGAGGTCAAAGCTACAATGAGCAGTTCTTC. It translates to CASSLGGQSYNEQFF.

The chain links TRBV28 to TRBJ2-1; D is possibly TRBD1 (6 bases). Germline assignment: CDR1 MDHEN and CDR2 SYDVKM. The CDR3 length is 14 residues. Trimming took off 9 bases at V and 4 bases at J, with 16 bases between the two ends. This chain's CDR3 is CARMDSFSYNEQFF. The CDR3 bases are TGTGCCAGGATGGACAGCTTTTCTTACAATGAGCAGTTCTTC.

This clone came up a few times. The sample has other DNA sequences that encode this CDR3 too. The rearrangement uses TRBV30 and TRBJ1-1, with D hard to call. Per the germline V gene, CDR1 is GTSNPN and CDR2 is SVGIG (reference sequence). The germline V and J ends were trimmed by 1 base and 3 bases, with 3 bases remaining between them. The CDR3 has 11 residues. The CDR3: CAWSADTEAFF. CDR3 bases: TGTGCCTGGAGTGCCGACACTGAAGCTTTCTTT.

This clone was seen once. The chain employs TRBV4-1 and TRBJ2-1, with D unclear. CDR3 size: 14 residues. The V end was cut by 1 base, the J end by 5 bases, with 9 bases between. Looked up from germline, CDR1 is MGHRA and CDR2 is YSYEKL. The CDR3 DNA reads as TGCGCCAGCAGCCAAGTCCTGGTCCACAATGAGCAGTTCTTC. It is translated as CASSQVLVHNEQFF.

The V call is TRBV4-1, the J call TRBJ1-6; D unclear. The CDR3 contains 13 residues. Looked up from germline, CDR1 is MGHRA and CDR2 is YSYEKL. V lost 0 bases and J lost 9, with 6 bases in between. CDR3 DNA sequence: TGCGCCAGCAGCCAAGATGCCGGTTCACCCCTCCACTTT. It codes for CASSQDAGSPLHF.

This chain uses TRBV28 with TRBJ1-5; 8 nucleotides line up with TRBD1. This CDR3 has 16 amino acids. J was trimmed by 3 bases and V by 2 bases; bases with no gene match: 6. Germline-derived CDR1 and CDR2 are MDHEN and SYDVKM. CDR3 amino acids: CASSLLGQGFNQPQHF. DNA for the CDR3: TGTGCCAGCAGTTTACTTGGACAGGGCTTCAATCAGCCCCAGCATTTT.

The gene calls are TRBV9 and TRBJ1-2; a possible D gene is TRBD1 (6 bases). Trimming stripped 0 bases from V and 8 bases from J, with 17 bases between. Per germline, CDR1 SGDLS and CDR2 YYNGEE. The CDR3 is made up of 15 amino acids. CDR3 sequence (DNA): TGTGCCAGCAGCGTAGGAATGGGGGCGACGGGAGGCTACACCTTC. Protein: CASSVGMGATGGYTF. The whole variable domain, filled in from reference TRBV9 and TRBJ1-2, reads DSGVTQTPKHLITATGQRVTLRCSPRSGDLSVYWYQQSLDQGLQFLIQYYNGEERAKGNILERFSAQQFPDLHSELNLSSLELGDSALYFCASSVGMGATGGYTFGSGTRLTVV.

Worth noting for this clone: This sample also contains other DNA sequences that code for the same CDR3. The rearrangement joins TRBV6-5 to TRBJ1-3; 7 nucleotides match TRBD1. This CDR3 spans 15 amino acids. V shed 6 bases, J shed 0 bases, and the junction held 5 bases outside the gene matches. Germline V gives CDR1 MNHEY, CDR2 SVGAGI. The CDR3 is CASSRTGDSGNTIYF. In DNA form, the CDR3 reads TGTGCCAGCAGCCGGACAGGTGACTCTGGAAACACCATATATTTT.

This sequence joins TRBV7-3 and TRBJ2-1, with a weak D call TRBD2 (6 bases). The CDR3 runs 16 residues. V lost 5 bases and J lost 6, with 20 bases in between. CDR1 and CDR2 from the germline V gene are SGHTA and FQGTGA. In DNA form, the CDR3 reads TGTGCCAGCAGCCTGGTTGCTGTAGCGGCACCCAATGAGCAGTTCTTC. Translation gives CASSLVAVAAPNEQFF.

For this clone: Within the sample, other DNA sequences also encode this same CDR3. This chain connects TRBV7-2 to TRBJ2-3, with a weak D call TRBD2 (6 bases). This CDR3 has 15 residues. The V gene lost 1 base and the J gene lost 2 bases, with 10 bases spanning the gap. Germline assignment: CDR1 SGHTA and CDR2 FQGNSA. The CDR3 bases are TGTGCCAGCAGCTTAGGGGCGGGATACACAGATACGCAGTATTTT. Protein product: CASSLGAGYTDTQYF.

This clone occurred once. The chain links TRBV11-2 to TRBJ2-5; D possibly corresponds to TRBD1 (6 bases). V lost 2 bases, J lost 4 bases, and 14 bases lay in between. Looked up from germline, CDR1 is SGHAT and CDR2 is FQNNGV. The CDR3 totals 15 residues. CDR3 nucleotide sequence: TGTGCCAGCAGCTTAATACCCCAGGGGCGAGAGACCCAGTACTTC. Amino acids: CASSLIPQGRETQYF.

The chain has TRBV29-1 and TRBJ2-5, with D tentatively TRBD2 (5 bases). The end of the DNA is better explained by TRBJ2-7, so the J call may be wrong. The CDR3 loop spans 16 amino acids. Per the germline V gene, CDR1 is SQVTM and CDR2 is ANQGSEA. CDR3 in DNA: TGCAGCGCCCTAGCACCGGGTTTGACCCGAGCCTACGAGCAGTACTTC. As protein: CSALAPGLTRAYEQYF.